This entry describes one T cell receptor beta chain. The antigen remains undetermined. CDR3 length: 13 amino acids. Per germline, CDR1 SGHVS and CDR2 FNYEAQ. V gave up 4 bases and J gave up 6 bases, with 13 bases separating them. This record belongs to a study of T cell repertoires in cytomegalovirus infection. On the study more broadly: Recently identified HLA-C-restricted and well-studied HLA-B-restricted CMV epitopes were used. Public TCR beta signatures provided an indication of both CMV infection and a matching HLA type. Study-level points and caveats: It was HLA-C-restricted CMV-specific TCR beta clonotypes that dominated the response ex vivo. Of the TCR beta families, the public ones yielded a cumulative frequency that identified carriers of CMV plus the relevant HLA.

TCRdb passed the reads through MiXCR, listing each CDR3 protein once. The sample has about half a million distinct CDR3 sequences; around 30% are singletons. The receptor's source is a human donor in good health (CMV status not recorded). Some clones in this sample may be carry-over from other donors' samples. The sample consisted of cultured PBMCs, taken from culture after CMV antigen stimulation. The chain links TRBV7-6 to TRBJ2-7; D may correspond to TRBD1 or TRBD2 (5 bases each). The CDR3 DNA reads TGTGCCAGCAGCTCCCCCCAGGGACCCGAGCAGTACGTC. Its translation: CASSSPQGPEQYV.